The source of this T cell receptor beta chain is a study of T-cell memory formation after mild COVID-19. Study-level points and caveats: Among contracting clones, CD4+ were mainly CM/EM and CD8+ enriched in EMRA. Within pre-infection memory, some responding clones were found, suggesting cross-reactive memory joined. Clones contracting across day 15 to 85 had a balanced CD4/CD8 profile; later expanding clones leaned CD4+.

The sample holds a few counts of this clonotype. Its antigen is unidentified. Deletions cut 3 bases from V and 4 bases from J, with 14 bases between. The CDR3 has 15 residues. Germline V gene lookup returns CDR1 ENHRY and CDR2 SYGVKD. The 5'RACE method, run with constant-segment primers, produced TCR alpha and TCR beta cDNA libraries (carrying sample barcodes and UMIs). In TCRdb, the 5' RACE reads were re-called with MiXCR into one record per CDR3 protein. The sample records hundreds of thousands of distinct CDR3 sequences, roughly an eighth being singletons. The V call is TRBV10-3, the J call TRBJ2-3, with a weak D call TRBD1 (6 bases). This sequence was found in a young man who had mild COVID-19 (a few samples of this study predate the infection). Cell type and time point are not known. The specimen sequenced was PBMCs or a T cell subset sorted from them (not recorded which). The CDR3 DNA is TGTGCCATCAGTGATGTCCCAGGGGCGTCAGATACGCAGTATTTT. As protein: CAISDVPGASDTQYF.